This is a list of T cell receptor beta chains from one sample in a study of identical twins. TCRdb reprocessed the 5' RACE reads via MiXCR and lists one record per CDR3 protein. In the table there are 300,000 to 400,000 distinct CDR3 sequences, approximately 8.7% of which are singletons. Source material: naive T cells sorted from blood. Receptor source: a woman aged 50 to 60 in good health. The CDR3 runs from the conserved cysteine through the conserved F or W. The D gene is left open where the match is weak. Clone sizes are given selectively: once, few, many, or a class where the clone is expanded.

>TRBJ1-5|TRBV2|15|NA|many
TGTGCCAGCAGGCTGCAGGGGAATAGCAATCAGCCCCAGCATTTT
CASRLQGNSNQPQHF
>TRBJ1-2|TRBV7-8|14|TRBD1|many
TGTGCCAGCAGCCCTGGACAGGGCACCTATGGCTACACCTTC
CASSPGQGTYGYTF
>TRBJ2-6|TRBV5-6|17|NA|NA
TGTGCCAGCAGCTGGAGACAGGTCCCATCCGGGGCCAACGTCCTGACTTTC
CASSWRQVPSGANVLTF
>TRBJ2-5|TRBV24-1|12|NA|few
TGTGCCACCAGTGACTGGGACGGAACCCAGTACTTC
CATSDWDGTQYF
>TRBJ2-1|TRBV9|15|NA|many
TGTGCCAGCAGCGTAGGACACAGTGTGGGAAATGAGCAGTTCTTC
CASSVGHSVGNEQFF
>TRBJ1-3|TRBV10-3|14|NA|NA
TGTGCCATCAGCATGGAGCTGGGGGGAAACACCATATATTTT
CAISMELGGNTIYF
>TRBJ2-1|TRBV6-5|16|NA|few
TGTGCCAGCAGGCGCCGCAGAGCCATGGAGAACAATGAGCAGTTCTTC
CASRRRRAMENNEQFF
>TRBJ2-7|TRBV4-2|11|NA|once
TGTGCCAGCAGCCAAGAGCACTTGCAGTACTTC
CASSQEHLQYF
>TRBJ2-5|TRBV7-7|14|TRBD1|many
TGTGCCAGCAGCTTTGAGGACAGGAAAGAGACCCAGTACTTC
CASSFEDRKETQYF
>TRBJ1-1|TRBV3-1|15|NA|NA
TGTGCCAGCAGCCTAAGACAGGCTCCCACTGTTAAAGCTTTCTTT
CASSLRQAPTVKAFF
>TRBJ2-7|TRBV5-1|14|TRBD2|many
TGCGCCAGCAGCTATAGCGGGGGAATCTACGAGCAGTACTTC
CASSYSGGIYEQYF
>TRBJ2-1|TRBV7-2|11|NA|NA
TGTGCCAGCAGCAAAGGGATTGAGCAGTTCTTC
CASSKGIEQFF
>TRBJ2-5|TRBV7-6|15|NA|NA
TGTGCCAGCAGCTTAGCGCCGGGGGTACGGGAGACCCAGTACTTC
CASSLAPGVRETQYF
>TRBJ2-1|TRBV6-5|15|TRBD1|few
TGTGCCAGCAGTCCCGACAGGGGGGGATACAATGAGCAGTTCTTC
CASSPDRGGYNEQFF
>TRBJ1-1|TRBV3-1|15|NA|NA
TGTGCCAGCAGTCACCTGACCGCGGGACGGCGAGGGTCGGATTTT
CASSHLTAGRRGSDF
>TRBJ1-1|TRBV20-1|15|NA|few
TGCAGTGCTAGAGATATCCGGGGGATGAACACTGAAGCTTTCTTT
CSARDIRGMNTEAFF
>TRBJ2-1|TRBV12-3/TRBV12-4|17|TRBD2|NA
TGTGCCAGCAGTTTAGGAAGGGCTAGCGGGGCGTACAATGAGCAGTTCTTC
CASSLGRASGAYNEQFF
>TRBJ2-1|TRBV12-1|14|NA|NA
TGTGCCAGCAGCTCGCGAGACCCCAGCATCGAGCAGTTCTTC
CASSSRDPSIEQFF
>TRBJ1-2|TRBV4-1|14|NA|few
TGCGCCAGCAGCCAAGAACAAGGGACCCTAGGCTACACCTTC
CASSQEQGTLGYTF
>TRBJ1-1|TRBV12-3/TRBV12-4|18|NA|few
TGTGCCAGCAGTTTAGGTGTCGGCACCTCCACCATGAACACTGAAGCTTTCTTT
CASSLGVGTSTMNTEAFF
>TRBJ1-2|TRBV7-9|10|NA|few
TGTGCCAGCAGCCCAGGAGGCTACACCTTC
CASSPGGYTF
>TRBJ1-5|TRBV12-3/TRBV12-4|13|NA|NA
TGTGCCAGCAGTTTAGTGGAGAATCAGCCCCAGCATTTT
CASSLVENQPQHF
>TRBJ2-1|TRBV20-1|16|NA|few
TGCAGTGCTAGGTTTCCCGGGACCAAATCGCGCAATGAGCAGTTCTTC
CSARFPGTKSRNEQFF
>TRBJ1-2|TRBV6-1|13|NA|NA
TGTGCCAGCAGTGAACGGGGCGGCTATGGCTACACCTTC
CASSERGGYGYTF
>TRBJ2-5|TRBV2|13|NA|few
TGTGCCAGCACCGCTCAGGGGAGAGGGACCCAGTACTTC
CASTAQGRGTQYF
>TRBJ1-2|TRBV6-5|13|NA|NA
TGTGCCAGCAGTTACGGGGATGTCGGTGGCTACACCTTC
CASSYGDVGGYTF
>TRBJ2-1|TRBV14|16|TRBD2|few
TGTGCCAGCAGCCAAAAAGGACTAGCGGGGTACAATGAGCAGTTCTTC
CASSQKGLAGYNEQFF
>TRBJ2-1|TRBV4-1|16|NA|few
TGCGCCAGCAGCCAAGATGCGGGATACTCCTACAATGAGCAGTTCTTC
CASSQDAGYSYNEQFF
>TRBJ1-2|TRBV6-1|11|NA|NA
TGTGCCATCCCCCTGCCGGTGGGCTACACCTTC
CAIPLPVGYTF
>TRBJ1-1|TRBV5-1|13|NA|many
TGCGCCAGCAGCGGCGGGTTGAACACTGAAGCTTTCTTT
CASSGGLNTEAFF
>TRBJ1-2|TRBV18|18|NA|NA
TGTGCCAGCTCACCATCAAGAATCCCCCAGAACAGGTTCTATGGCTACACCTTC
CASSPSRIPQNRFYGYTF
>TRBJ2-2|TRBV3-1|15|NA|NA
TGTGCCAGCAGCCATGCCGGGATCTACACCGGGGAGCTGTTTTTT
CASSHAGIYTGELFF
>TRBJ2-1|TRBV12-3/TRBV12-4|10|NA|many
TGTGCCAGCAGTTTAAGCGAGCAGTTCTTC
CASSLSEQFF
>TRBJ1-2|TRBV6-2/TRBV6-3|14|TRBD1|NA
TGTGCCAGCAGTAGACAGGGACCCAACTATGGCTACACCTTC
CASSRQGPNYGYTF
>TRBJ1-6|TRBV6-5|19|TRBD1|many
TGTGCCAGCAGTCCGAGAGCGAGCGGGACAGGGTCGTATGGGTCACCCCTCCACTTT
CASSPRASGTGSYGSPLHF
>TRBJ1-1|TRBV6-1|13|NA|many
TGTGCCAGCAGTGAAGTGGGGGGCTTAGGGGCTTTCTTT
CASSEVGGLGAFF
>TRBJ2-5|TRBV4-1|17|TRBD2|NA
TGCGCCAGCAGCCAAGATTTACCGGGACTAGTAAAGGAGACCCAGTACTTC
CASSQDLPGLVKETQYF
>TRBJ2-1|TRBV5-1|16|TRBD2|few
TGCGCCAGCAGCCCACGGTCTGCGGGAGTAGTCAATGAGCAGTTCTTC
CASSPRSAGVVNEQFF
>TRBJ2-3|TRBV6-6|13|NA|NA
TGTGCCAGCAGTTACTCGGGGAGAGATACGCAGTATTTT
CASSYSGRDTQYF
>TRBJ2-1|TRBV6-4|14|NA|NA
TGTGCCAGCAGTGAGTGGGGGTCCTACAATGAGCAGTTCTTC
CASSEWGSYNEQFF
>TRBJ2-1|TRBV24-1|14|NA|many
TGTGCCACCAGTGCGGACCCCCTAGGCAATGAGCAGTTCTTC
CATSADPLGNEQFF
>TRBJ1-1|TRBV5-5|15|NA|NA
TGTGCCAGCAACCCACCCAAGCTACGGAACACTGAAGCTTTCTTT
CASNPPKLRNTEAFF
>TRBJ2-3|TRBV20-1|14|NA|NA
TGCAGTGCTGCCCTCGACAGGGAGGGAGATACGCAGTATTTT
CSAALDREGDTQYF
>TRBJ1-1|TRBV12-3/TRBV12-4|14|NA|few
TGTGCCAGCAGAGGACCGGGACACCCACAAGTGGCTTTCTTT
CASRGPGHPQVAFF
>TRBJ2-3|TRBV7-2|14|NA|once
TGTGCCAGCAGCTTAGGGGAGTGGACAGATACGCAGTATTTT
CASSLGEWTDTQYF
>TRBJ2-1|TRBV14|15|NA|NA
TGTGCCAGCAGCCCAGAAGGGTACTCCTACAATGAGCAGTTCTTC
CASSPEGYSYNEQFF
>TRBJ1-2|TRBV29-1|18|TRBD1|few
TGCAGCGTATTCGGCGGGACAGGGGGTATCCACTCCTACTATGGCTACACCTTC
CSVFGGTGGIHSYYGYTF